A selection of T cell receptor beta chains follows, all from one sample in a study of shared clonotypes between healthy human individuals. Assay: immunoSEQ multiplex PCR; the TCRdb copy retains only in-frame clones and omits some. The table has fewer than 3 million clones, 80% to 95% seen once. Material: naive CD4+ T cells from PBMCs. These receptor sequences come from a man between 18 and 29 years old in good health. Some clones in this sample may be carry-over from other donors' samples. Each CDR3 is given with its conserved first and last residue. A D gene is named only where the DNA matches it firmly. Clone size is given for some rows only: seen once, a few or many times, or a class if the clone is expanded.

V gene	D gene	J gene	clone size	CDR3 DNA	CDR3 protein
TRBV19	.	TRBJ2-7	once	TGTGCCAGTAGCCCCCAGGGGACCTACGAGCAGTACTTC	CASSPQGTYEQYF
TRBV7-7	.	TRBJ2-5	.	TGTGCCAGCAGCTTAGGAAAGGGGAAAGAGACCCAGTACTTC	CASSLGKGKETQYF
TRBV7-2	TRBD2	TRBJ2-5	.	TGTGCCAGCAGCTCACAAGCGGGAGCGAGGGAGACCCAGTACTTC	CASSSQAGARETQYF
TRBV27	TRBD1	TRBJ2-7	.	TGTGCCAGCAGTTCCCTGACAGGGGGACGCTACGAGCAGTACTTC	CASSSLTGGRYEQYF
TRBV7-3	.	TRBJ1-5	.	TGTGCCAGCAGCTTATATGCTCTCAATCAGCCCCAGCATTTT	CASSLYALNQPQHF
TRBV5-4	.	TRBJ1-3	.	TGTGCCAGCAGCTTGGCCGGGGCCTCTGGAAACACCATATATTTT	CASSLAGASGNTIYF
TRBV10-3	TRBD2	TRBJ2-5	.	TGTGCCATCAGTGAGGGGACTAGGGGCGAGACCCAGTACTTC	CAISEGTRGETQYF
TRBV12-5	.	TRBJ1-2	.	TGTGCTAGTGGTTTAACAGGGACTAACTATGGCTACACCTTC	CASGLTGTNYGYTF
TRBV10-1	.	TRBJ1-1	.	TGCGCCAGCCTGCGGACAGACTACACTGAAGCTTTCTTT	CASLRTDYTEAFF
TRBV11-2	TRBD2	TRBJ2-2	.	TGTGCCAGCAGCACTCGGGGGGGGCCGTTTTTT	CASSTRGGPFF
TRBV5-8	TRBD1	TRBJ1-1	.	TGTGCCAGCAGCTCTGACAGGGGGCAGAATGAAGCTTTCTTT	CASSSDRGQNEAFF
TRBV7-9	TRBD1	TRBJ2-7	.	TGTGCCAGCAGCTCCATCGTGACAGGGGGCTACGAGCAGTACTTC	CASSSIVTGGYEQYF
TRBV6-1	TRBD1	TRBJ2-7	few	TGTGCCAGCAGGGCGGGACAGGGGGTCTACGAGCAGTACTTC	CASRAGQGVYEQYF
TRBV5-1	TRBD2	TRBJ2-3	.	TGCGCCAGCAGCTTGCTAGCGGGAGTTGGAGATACGCAGTATTTT	CASSLLAGVGDTQYF
TRBV7-9	TRBD1	TRBJ2-5	.	TGTGCCAGCAGCTTAGGGGGCAGGGGGCAGCAAGAGACCCAGTACTTC	CASSLGGRGQQETQYF
TRBV28	.	TRBJ2-7	once	TGTGCCAGCAGTTCCCCCCGGCGGGTGAGCTACGAGCAGTACTTC	CASSSPRRVSYEQYF
TRBV19	.	TRBJ1-2	.	TGTGCCAGTAGTATTTCGGGGGGTCGGAGCTATGGCTACACCTTC	CASSISGGRSYGYTF
TRBV18	.	TRBJ2-3	.	TGTGCCAGCTCACCAGGGGCGCGCTCAGATACGCAGTATTTT	CASSPGARSDTQYF
TRBV6-4	.	TRBJ1-5	.	TGTGCCAGCAGTGTAACGTTCGGCCAGCCCCAGCATTTT	CASSVTFGQPQHF
TRBV2	.	TRBJ2-5	.	TGTGCCAGCAGTGAAGTTCAGGGGAAAGAGACCCAGTACTTC	CASSEVQGKETQYF
TRBV28	.	TRBJ1-2	.	TGTGCCAGCAGTTTCCGGGCCGGACTGAACTATGGCTACACCTTC	CASSFRAGLNYGYTF
TRBV28	.	TRBJ1-5	.	TGTGCCAGCAGGTGGGTCGCCTGGGGGCCCCAGCATTTT	CASRWVAWGPQHF
TRBV11-3	.	TRBJ2-7	.	TGTGCCAGCAGCTTAGATGCAGGGGCCGAGCAGTACTTC	CASSLDAGAEQYF
TRBV11-2	TRBD1	TRBJ2-2	.	TGTGCCAGCACCCCGACCGGGACAGGGGGCTCCGGGGAGCTGTTTTTT	CASTPTGTGGSGELFF